One sample yielded the 21 T cell receptor beta chains listed below, sequenced in a study of OX40 agonist ivuxolimab in advanced cancers. The repertoire was sequenced with immunoSEQ multiplex PCR; TCRdb's copy has only in-frame clones and lacks some. The sample records around 71,000 clones, about 85% being singletons. The sample was CD4+ or CD8+ T cells sorted from blood, taken in a trial of the OX40 agonist ivuxolimab. These receptors all come from an adult with an advanced solid tumor such as melanoma, head and neck, liver or kidney cancer.

This clone is a singleton in its sample. The chain uses TRBV7-2 and TRBJ2-5; D gene unclear. Judging by the DNA end, TRBJ2-7 fits better; the J call may be wrong. Germline V gene lookup returns CDR1 SGHTA and CDR2 FQGNSA. This CDR3 comprises 11 residues. CDR3 sequence reads: CASSPNYEQYF. Written as DNA, the CDR3 is TGTGCCAGCAGTCCAAATTACGAGCAGTACTTC.

The CDR3 sequence is CASHYASGTNTGELFF. CDR3 sequence (DNA): TGCGCCAGCCATTACGCTAGCGGGACGAACACCGGGGAGCTGTTTTTT. The chain employs TRBV5-1 and TRBJ2-2; 9 bases map to TRBD2. Germline V gene data show CDR1 as SGHRS and CDR2 as YFSETQ. Trimming cost V 7 bases and J 0 bases; bases outside gene matches: 7. The CDR3 extends over 16 amino acids.

This clone has only a few counts. J is TRBJ1-5 and V is TRBV7-9; unclear D gene. The germline CDR1 and CDR2 sequences are SEHNR and FQNEAQ (reference sequence). Trimming cost V 2 bases and J 5 bases, with 7 bases left between them. The CDR3 contains 13 residues. The CDR3 sequence: CASSLSDYQPQHF. DNA for the CDR3: TGTGCCAGCAGCTTATCGGATTATCAGCCCCAGCATTTT.

The V gene is TRBV18, the J gene TRBJ1-2, with 7 positions matching TRBD1. V lost 5 bases to trimming and J lost 3 bases; unmatched junction nucleotides: 3. The CDR3 sequence is 13 residues long. Germline-derived CDR1 and CDR2 are KGHSH and LQKENI. CDR3 DNA: TGTGCCAGCTCAGCCGACAGGGACTATGGCTACACCTTC. This codes for CASSADRDYGYTF.

V gene TRBV27 combines with J gene TRBJ2-1, with 11 positions matching TRBD1. Unmatched junction bases numbered 9, after V lost 3 bases and J lost 8 bases. This CDR3 region has 16 residues. Germline CDR1 and CDR2: MNHEY and SMNVEV (reference sequence). CDR3 nucleotides: TGTGCCAGCAGTTTCGCTGGGGACAGGGGGTGGGATGAGCAGTTCTTC. It codes for CASSFAGDRGWDEQFF.

The CDR3 loop is CASSYSGTGEAQYF. DNA of the CDR3: TGTGCCAGCAGCTATTCTGGGACAGGGGAGGCCCAGTACTTC. V is TRBV5-5 and J is TRBJ2-5, with TRBD1 identical over 10 bases. The CDR3 loop spans 14 amino acids. The germline gives CDR1 SGHKS, CDR2 YYEKEE (reference sequence). V gave up 3 bases and J gave up 9 bases; unmatched junction bases: 8.

V is TRBV7-2 and J is TRBJ1-4; no reliable D call. Germline V gene sequence: CDR1 SGHTA, CDR2 FQGNSA. V was shortened by 1 base and J by 4 bases, with 16 bases between the two germline ends. The CDR3 sequence is 17 residues long. This CDR3 is CASSLVRFRQDNEKLFF. DNA of the CDR3: TGTGCCAGCAGCTTAGTTAGGTTTAGGCAAGATAATGAAAAACTGTTTTTT.

The chain recombines TRBV2 with TRBJ2-7, with TRBD2 identical over 15 bases. CDR3 length: 14 residues. Germline lookup yields CDR1 SNHLY and CDR2 FYNNEI. The V segment lost 8 bases and the J segment 4 bases; nucleotides outside the gene matches: 3. The CDR3 sequence: CASPGLAGGYEQYF. CDR3 DNA: TGTGCCAGCCCGGGACTAGCGGGAGGTTACGAGCAGTACTTC.

A single count supports this clone. The J gene is TRBJ1-3, the V gene TRBV30; no reliable D call. The CDR3 contains 15 residues. V was trimmed by 2 bases and J by 2 bases, leaving 13 bases between them. Germline V gene lookup returns CDR1 GTSNPN and CDR2 SVGIG (reference sequence). CDR3: CAWSHGEEPGNTIYF. Written as DNA, the CDR3 is TGTGCCTGGAGTCACGGGGAAGAGCCTGGAAACACCATATATTTT.

This chain links TRBV27 with TRBJ1-2, with 12 bases aligning to TRBD1. V gave up 1 base and J gave up 7 bases; unmatched junction bases: 19. Germline V gene data show CDR1 as MNHEY and CDR2 as SMNVEV (reference sequence). The CDR3 length is 20 residues. CDR3 region: CASSLYITGTGGERRAGYTF. The CDR3 bases are TGTGCCAGCAGTTTATACATCACCGGGACAGGGGGCGAGCGGCGTGCTGGCTACACCTTC.

The CDR3 reads CASSLGPTGELFF. The CDR3 DNA follows: TGTGCCAGCAGCTTGGGCCCGACCGGGGAGCTGTTTTTT. The chain couples TRBV5-8 to TRBJ2-2; D uncertain. Trimming left V 0 bases short and J 5 bases short, with 5 bases between. The CDR3 extends over 13 amino acids. Germline CDR1 reads SGHTS; CDR2 reads YDEGEE.

V usage is TRBV15 and J usage is TRBJ2-5; the match to TRBD2 covers 7 bases. The V segment lost 2 bases and the J segment 3 bases; nucleotides outside the gene matches: 9. This CDR3 has 16 residues. Germline V gene data show CDR1 as LNHNV and CDR2 as YYDKDF (reference sequence). The CDR3 DNA reads TGTGCCACCAGCAGAAGCAGGACTAGATGGGAAGAGACCCAGTACTTC. This gives the protein CATSRSRTRWEETQYF. Filled out from reference TRBV15 and TRBJ2-5, the complete variable domain reads DAMVIQNPRYQVTQFGKPVTLSCSQTLNHNVMYWYQQKSSQAPKLLFHYYDKDFNNEADTPDNFQSRRPNTSFCFLDIRSPGLGDTAMYLCATSRSRTRWEETQYFGPGTRLLVL.

The chain carries TRBV19 and TRBJ2-3; tentatively, D is TRBD1 or TRBD2 (5 bases each). The V and J ends lost 6 bases and 2 bases respectively, with 18 bases between them. Looked up from germline, CDR1 is LNHDA and CDR2 is SQIVND (reference sequence). The CDR3 extends over 16 amino acids. Here the CDR3 reads CASRPTGTSFTDTQYF. CDR3 bases: TGTGCCAGTAGACCAACCGGGACCTCATTCACAGATACGCAGTATTTT. The full variable domain, its missing parts supplied by reference TRBV19 and TRBJ2-3, is DGGITQSPKYLFRKEGQNVTLSCEQNLNHDAMYWYRQDPGQGLRLIYYSQIVNDFQKGDIAEGYSVSREKKESFPLTVTSAQKNPTAFYLCASRPTGTSFTDTQYFGPGTRLTVL.

This clone has more than one count but fewer than ten. This chain links TRBV10-3 with TRBJ2-5; unclear D gene. The CDR3 has 14 residues. Between the trimmed V and J ends, which lost 2 bases and 5 bases, there was a span of 12 bases. Germline V gene data show CDR1 as ENHRY and CDR2 as SYGVKD. The CDR3 DNA is TGTGCCATCAGTGAGGGAGTTGTCCAGGAGACCCAGTACTTC. This codes for CAISEGVVQETQYF.

This chain joins TRBV29-1 and TRBJ2-1; TRBD1 agrees at 8 bases. The ends lost 7 bases at V and 3 bases at J; junction bases unmatched: 5. This CDR3 comprises 13 residues. Looked up from germline, CDR1 is SQVTM and CDR2 is ANQGSEA. As DNA, the CDR3 is TGCAGCGCCCGGGACAGGAACTACAATGAGCAGTTCTTC. It specifies CSARDRNYNEQFF.

The V and J genes are TRBV15 and TRBJ1-1; possible D gene TRBD1, 5 bases. Germline-derived CDR1 and CDR2 are LNHNV and YYDKDF (reference sequence). V was trimmed by 7 bases and J by 5 bases, leaving 11 bases between them. CDR3 length: 12 residues. The CDR3 nucleotides read TGTGCCACCACCCGGGCAGGGACTGAAGCTTTCTTT. It translates to CATTRAGTEAFF.

This chain uses TRBV18 with TRBJ2-5; D remains ambiguous. The CDR3 is 10 amino acids. Germline V gene data show CDR1 as KGHSH and CDR2 as LQKENI. The V gene lost 6 bases and the J gene lost 3 bases, with 2 bases spanning the gap. The CDR3 reads CASSEETQYF. The CDR3 bases are TGTGCCAGCTCCGAAGAGACCCAGTACTTC.

The chain is built from TRBV28 and TRBJ1-2, with unresolved D. Trimming stripped 1 base from V and 0 bases from J, with 12 bases between. Germline V gene lookup returns CDR1 MDHEN and CDR2 SYDVKM. The CDR3 runs 16 residues. The CDR3 reads CASSLSRGTSNYGYTF. In DNA, the CDR3 is TGTGCCAGCAGTTTATCCCGCGGCACTTCTAACTATGGCTACACCTTC.

The rearrangement joins TRBV11-2 to TRBJ2-1, with a weak D call TRBD2 (6 bases). In germline, CDR1 is SGHAT, CDR2 FQNNGV. The CDR3 is 12 residues long. Deletions cut 3 bases from V and 10 bases from J, with 10 bases between. The CDR3 region has the DNA TGTGCCAGCAGCTTCCTGGGGGGAGAGCAGTTCTTC. It specifies CASSFLGGEQFF. The variable domain in full, completed from reference TRBV11-2 and TRBJ2-1, reads EAGVAQSPRYKIIEKRQSVAFWCNPISGHATLYWYQQILGQGPKLLIQFQNNGVVDDSQLPKDRFSAERLKGVDSTLKIQPAKLEDSAVYLCASSFLGGEQFFGPGTRLTVL.

The rearrangement links TRBV5-5 to TRBJ2-5; 10 bases are a match to TRBD2. V lost 2 bases to trimming and J lost 2 bases; unmatched junction nucleotides: 15. The CDR3 is 19 amino acids. In germline, CDR1 is SGHKS, CDR2 YYEKEE (reference sequence). CDR3 loop: CASSFLSGRAKGGQETQYF. CDR3 nucleotides: TGTGCCAGCAGCTTTCTGAGCGGGAGGGCCAAAGGAGGTCAAGAGACCCAGTACTTC.

The chain couples TRBV18 to TRBJ2-7; 8 bases agree with TRBD2. Trimming cost V 8 bases and J 6 bases; bases outside gene matches: 6. The CDR3 consists of 12 residues. CDR1 and CDR2 (germline): KGHSH, LQKENI. CDR3 sequence: CASPRGLGEQYF. Written as DNA, the CDR3 is TGTGCCAGCCCCCGGGGACTAGGCGAGCAGTACTTC.